This T cell receptor (beta chain) was observed in a study of neurological immune-mediated disorders. This clonotype was counted at least ten times. Every sequencing run returned over 190 million TCR-beta sequences, which were derived from 15-18 subjects. TCRdb re-called the 5' RACE reads with MiXCR, one entry per CDR3 protein. Of under 75,000 distinct CDR3 sequences in the sample, roughly 5.6% were seen once. Sample: PBMCs. This TCR was sampled from a human donor with multiple sclerosis. The donor label of this sample is uncertain.

CDR3 loop: CASSLWDSPLHF. The CDR3 coding sequence is TGTGCCAGCAGCTTGTGGGATTCACCCCTCCACTTT. The chain employs TRBV5-6 and TRBJ1-6, with no clear D. CDR3 length: 12 residues. Deletions cut 1 base from V and 8 bases from J, with 4 bases between. Per germline, CDR1 SGHDT and CDR2 YYEEEE.